This T cell receptor (beta chain) came from a study of blood T cell repertoires in COVID-19. This clone was counted between two and nine times. V was clipped by 0 bases and J by 2 bases, with 8 bases between them. The CDR3 has 15 residues. Germline CDR1 MNHEY, CDR2 SMNVEV (reference sequence). Assay: immunoSEQ multiplex PCR; the TCRdb copy retains only in-frame clones and omits some. Of 150,000 to 200,000 clones in the sample, approximately 88% were seen once. The V call is TRBV27, the J call TRBJ1-5; D remains unclear. This sequence was found in a woman younger than 35 who had recovered from COVID-19. Material for sequencing was PBMCs or T cells enriched from blood (not recorded which). CDR3 nucleotide sequence: TGTGCCAGCAGTTTATCTCGGGTAGGCAATCAGCCCCAGCATTTT. It encodes CASSLSRVGNQPQHF.